Listed below are T cell receptor beta chains from one sample, sequenced in a study of Graves' ophthalmopathy and Graves' hyperthyroidism. In TCRdb, the multiplex PCR reads were re-called with MiXCR into one record per CDR3 protein. The sample has approximately 460,000 distinct CDR3 sequences, approximately 15% seen once. The sequenced sample consisted of blood. All receptors derive from a woman aged 25 to 39 with Graves' ophthalmopathy. Each CDR3 is given with its conserved first and last residue. A D gene is named only where the DNA matches it firmly. Clone size, where shown, is once, few, many, or a class for clones that have expanded.

clone size,V gene,J gene,D gene,CDR3 protein,CDR3 DNA
many,TRBV19,TRBJ2-5,TRBD2,CASSIEDRGGVGETQYF,TGTGCCAGTAGTATAGAAGATCGGGGGGGAGTTGGAGAGACCCAGTACTTC
many,TRBV9,TRBJ2-5,-,CASSEGESGTQYF,TGTGCCAGCAGCGAGGGGGAGTCGGGGACCCAGTACTTC
many,TRBV18,TRBJ2-5,-,CASSPGFQETQYF,TGTGCCAGCAGCCCAGGGTTCCAAGAGACCCAGTACTTC
few,TRBV5-1,TRBJ1-1,TRBD1,CASSSLRGQGLTEAFF,TGCGCCAGCAGCTCCCTCCGGGGACAGGGTCTCACTGAAGCTTTCTTT
many,TRBV27,TRBJ2-6,TRBD1,CASSFKGQGTSGANVLTF,TGTGCCAGCAGTTTCAAGGGACAGGGGACCTCTGGGGCCAACGTCCTGACTTTC
-,TRBV7-2,TRBJ2-3,-,CASSSGLSTDTQYF,TGTGCCAGCAGCTCCGGACTTAGCACAGATACGCAGTATTTT
many,TRBV12-3/TRBV12-4,TRBJ1-5,TRBD1,CASSSLGQGGNQPQHF,TGTGCCAGCAGTTCCCTGGGACAGGGAGGTAATCAGCCCCAGCATTTT
many,TRBV6-2/TRBV6-3,TRBJ2-2,-,CASSYPPGTGELFF,TGTGCCAGCAGTTACCCACCAGGGACCGGGGAGCTGTTTTTT
many,TRBV7-9,TRBJ2-7,-,CATSPGWGQEQYF,TGTGCCACCTCCCCCGGGTGGGGTCAAGAGCAGTACTTC
many,TRBV28,TRBJ2-7,TRBD1,CASSRGQPIIYEQYF,TGTGCCAGCAGTCGGGGACAGCCCATAATCTACGAGCAGTACTTC
many,TRBV6-1,TRBJ1-6,-,CASSEFAANNSPLHF,TGTGCCAGCAGTGAATTTGCAGCTAATAATTCACCCCTCCACTTT
-,TRBV12-5,TRBJ1-2,TRBD1,CASGTGRNYGYTF,TGTGCTAGTGGGACAGGGAGGAACTATGGCTACACCTTC
many,TRBV7-3,TRBJ1-6,-,CASSLRRLNSPLHF,TGTGCCAGCAGCCTAAGACGGCTTAATTCACCCCTCCACTTT
many,TRBV30,TRBJ1-6,TRBD1,CAWMTGTGAFSPLHF,TGTGCCTGGATGACCGGGACAGGGGCGTTTTCACCCCTCCACTTT
many,TRBV19,TRBJ2-7,TRBD1,CASSPQGVSYEQYF,TGTGCCAGTAGTCCCCAGGGGGTCTCCTACGAGCAGTACTTC
few,TRBV4-1,TRBJ2-7,TRBD1,CASSQEDRGYEQYF,TGCGCCAGCAGCCAAGAGGACAGGGGCTACGAGCAGTACTTC